This T cell receptor (beta chain) was found in a study of blood T cells in healthy people across ages. PBMCs numbering at least 6 million were isolated per sample. A second PCR of 7 to 11 cycles used a sample-barcoded 5' primer and a J-beta primer mix. Each CDR3 protein is one row after TCRdb ran MiXCR on the 5' RACE reads. The sample carries around 2 million distinct CDR3 sequences, 39% recorded once. This clonotype was seen a handful of times. The CDR3 consists of 16 residues. From germline, CDR1 is MNHEY and CDR2 SMNVEV (reference sequence). Trimming removed 5 bases from V and 2 bases from J; junction bases left unmatched: 10.

The sequenced sample consisted of blood. The clonotype originates from a human donor in good health. The chain couples TRBV27 to TRBJ2-5; TRBD2 matches 8 bases. CDR3 in amino acids: CASSPLGAGGQETQYF. CDR3 DNA sequence: TGTGCCAGCAGTCCCCTGGGGGCGGGGGGACAAGAGACCCAGTACTTC.